A selection of T cell receptor beta chains follows, all from one sample in a study of blood T cells in healthy people across ages. TCRdb called the 5' RACE reads again in MiXCR, with one record for every CDR3 protein. Altogether about 380,000 distinct CDR3 sequences are present, roughly half being singletons, with the ten largest covering 51%. The source material was blood. The receptors were gathered from a man aged 55 to 69 in good health. CDR3s include the opening cysteine and the closing phenylalanine or tryptophan. The D gene is left open where the match is weak. Clone sizes are given selectively: once, few, many, or a class where the clone is expanded.

j_gene,abundance,v_gene,d_gene,CDR3aa,CDR3nt
TRBJ2-5,NA,TRBV6-5,NA,CASSSLQGGRQYF,TGTGCCAGCAGTTCACTACAGGGGGGGAGGCAGTACTTC
TRBJ1-6,few,TRBV25-1,TRBD1,CASSRGQGYAHGSPLHF,TGTGCCAGCAGTCGGGGACAGGGTTACGCGCATGGTTCACCCCTCCACTTT
TRBJ2-6,once,TRBV12-3/TRBV12-4,NA,CASGTSSSGANVLTF,TGTGCCAGCGGTACATCGTCCTCTGGGGCCAACGTCCTGACTTTC
TRBJ2-3,NA,TRBV7-2,NA,CASSLRTLGSDTQYF,TGTGCCAGCAGCTTACGCACACTGGGAAGTGATACGCAGTATTTT
TRBJ2-5,NA,TRBV7-9,TRBD1,CASSPRTGGAGETQYF,TGTGCCAGCAGCCCCAGGACAGGGGGCGCGGGAGAGACCCAGTACTTC
TRBJ2-5,few,TRBV29-1,TRBD1,CSVQGQQETQYF,TGCAGCGTCCAGGGACAGCAAGAGACCCAGTACTTC
TRBJ1-2,NA,TRBV2,NA,CASSEITATGNYGYTF,TGTGCCAGCAGTGAAATTACCGCGACCGGAAACTATGGCTACACCTTC
TRBJ2-1,NA,TRBV24-1,NA,CATSDSRSPTYEQFF,TGTGCCACCAGTGATTCCAGATCCCCTACGTATGAGCAGTTCTTC
TRBJ2-2,NA,TRBV5-5,TRBD2,CASSFPAGVTGELFF,TGTGCCAGCAGCTTCCCAGCGGGAGTAACCGGGGAGCTGTTTTTT
TRBJ2-7,NA,TRBV21-1,NA,CASSKEGADRDEQYF,TGTGCCAGCAGCAAAGAAGGGGCGGACCGGGACGAGCAGTACTTC
TRBJ2-1,few,TRBV14,TRBD2,CASSQVGLANNEQFF,TGTGCCAGCAGCCAAGTAGGACTAGCGAACAATGAGCAGTTCTTC
TRBJ2-1,once,TRBV7-2,TRBD2,CASSPRGGRYNEQFF,TGTGCCAGCAGCCCCCGGGGGGGACGATACAATGAGCAGTTCTTC